The T cell receptor beta chain under discussion was sequenced for a study of memory CD4+ T cells and cytomegalovirus serostatus. Overall study findings and caveats: A US-trained random forest predicted CMV serostatus with median AUC 0.91. Of under 200 reported CMV TCRbeta sequences, roughly 70 were found in memory CD4+ repertoires.

This CDR3 has 16 residues. V was trimmed by 6 bases and J by 7 bases, leaving 21 bases between them. Germline V gene sequence: CDR1 LNHDA, CDR2 SQIVND (reference sequence). Methods used by the authors: After removing out-of-frame reads, 2,204,828 distinct TCRbeta sequences remained. Repertoires were generated with immunoSEQ multiplex PCR, while TCRdb's copy carries only in-frame clones and drops some. V and J calls and clone size come straight from that table; D and trimming were deduced from the DNA. The sample holds 50,000 to 60,000 clones, more than 70% seen once. About this clone itself: Antigen: not known.

The sort gate was single viable CD3+CD4+CD8-CD45RO+ cells for memory CD4+ T cells. The clonotype originates from an adult in good health and CMV-seropositive. The V call is TRBV19, the J call TRBJ1-4, with D maybe TRBD1 (5 bases). Specimen: memory CD4+ T cells from blood. The CDR3 DNA is TGTGCCAGTAGCACTCTAGCGGCCAGGGTGGCTGAAAAACTGTTTTTT. The encoded protein is CASSTLAARVAEKLFF.